This T cell receptor beta chain originates from a study of cytomegalovirus exposure and HLA in healthy donors. General study findings and limits: A later analysis found first-cohort TCR clusters tended to co-occur in the 90 to 150 validation repertoires. Cytomegalovirus association was assigned to approximately 160 TCR beta chains. The classifier, whose performance was assessed in both the original and validation cohorts, reportedly diagnosed cytomegalovirus status with high specificity and sensitivity.

Remarks on this clone: The antigen is undetermined.

Sequencing used immunoSEQ multiplex PCR; TCRdb keeps in-frame clones, though not all of them. This table has roughly 260,000 clones, just under 90% appearing once. The sample comprised PBMCs. This receptor was taken from a man younger than 35 in good health and CMV-seronegative.

In DNA form, the CDR3 reads TGTGCCAGCAGCTTGGAAATCCCTCCGGGCGGGGGGAACACAGATACGCAGTATTTT. Translated, it gives CASSLEIPPGGGNTDTQYF. The genes are TRBV5-4 and TRBJ2-3; 8 bases align to TRBD2. V lost 0 bases and J lost 2; bases outside the gene matches: 14. The CDR3 is 19 amino acids. Germline V lookup: CDR1 SGHNT, CDR2 YYREEE (reference sequence).